This entry concerns a single TCR beta chain. Its antigen is not identified. Indicated time point: week 11, during vaccination. Alongside topical imiquimod, each dose of vaccine comprised 300 ug of mutant IDH1 20-mer peptide. Each of the donors came in with new WHO grade 3 or 4 astrocytomas that were IDH1-mutant and ATRX-lost. These data are taken from a study of a mutant IDH1 vaccine in newly diagnosed glioma. As for the study in general: Vaccines were begun 4-6 weeks after radiotherapy alone, or with temozolomide cycles. The sex distribution of treated patients was about 62% male and roughly 38% female, with a mean age of roughly 40 years.

Trimming left V 2 bases short and J 0 bases short, with 11 bases between. This CDR3 is 15 amino acids long. Germline V gene data show CDR1 as SGDLS and CDR2 as YYNGEE. Clones were read by immunoSEQ multiplex PCR, and TCRdb kept only the in-frame ones, dropping some. This sample has 120,000 or so clones, with around four fifths found just once. Study-wide results and caveats: Apparently, pseudoprogression bore no relation to changes among the top peripheral T cell clonotypes.

The V call is TRBV9, the J call TRBJ1-1; possible D gene TRBD1, 5 bases. This receptor was obtained from a man aged 35 to 55 with glioma. Sequencing was performed on PBMCs, taken from a glioma patient whose treatment included an IDH1 peptide vaccine. The DNA for the CDR3 is TGTGCCAGCAGCGTGACAGCCTTCATGAACACTGAAGCTTTCTTT. This codes for CASSVTAFMNTEAFF.